This TCR beta chain was found in a study of technical replicates of blood from a few donors. Profiling relied on immunoSEQ multiplex PCR, and the TCRdb table lists in-frame clones only, not all of them. The sample has approximately 81,000 clones; approximately 80% are singletons. The sequencing sample was made of PBMCs. The sequence was obtained from a human donor in good health. Some clones in this sample may be carry-over from other donors' samples.

The DNA of the CDR3 is TGCGCCAGCAGCCAAGATCGGGGTCCAGATACGCAGTATTTT. Its protein is CASSQDRGPDTQYF. The chain has TRBV4-3 and TRBJ2-3, with D possibly TRBD2 on 5 matching bases. The V gene lost 0 bases and the J gene lost 4 bases, with 8 bases spanning the gap. CDR3 length: 14 amino acids. Germline CDR1 LGHNA, CDR2 YSLEER.